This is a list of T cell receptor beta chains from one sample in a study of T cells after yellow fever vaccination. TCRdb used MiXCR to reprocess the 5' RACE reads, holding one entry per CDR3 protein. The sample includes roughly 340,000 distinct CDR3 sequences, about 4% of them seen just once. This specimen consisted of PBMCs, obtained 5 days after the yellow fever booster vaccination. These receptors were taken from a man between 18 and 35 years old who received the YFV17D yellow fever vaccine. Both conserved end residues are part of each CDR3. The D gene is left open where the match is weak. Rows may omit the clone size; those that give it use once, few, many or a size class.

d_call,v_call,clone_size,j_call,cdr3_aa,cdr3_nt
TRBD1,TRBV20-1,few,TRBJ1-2,CSARDSRTGDYGYTF,TGCAGTGCTAGAGATAGCCGAACAGGGGATTATGGCTACACCTTC
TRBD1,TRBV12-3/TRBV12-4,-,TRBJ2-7,CASSSAGGTGDYEQYF,TGTGCCAGCTCCTCGGCAGGCGGGACAGGGGACTACGAGCAGTACTTC
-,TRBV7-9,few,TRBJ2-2,CASTILTGELFF,TGTGCCAGCACCATCCTCACCGGGGAGCTGTTTTTT
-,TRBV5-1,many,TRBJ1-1,CASREGGTEAFF,TGCGCCAGCAGGGAGGGAGGAACTGAAGCTTTCTTT
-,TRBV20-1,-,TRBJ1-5,CSAEWGGFAGDQPQHF,TGCAGTGCAGAGTGGGGCGGGTTCGCGGGTGATCAGCCCCAGCATTTT
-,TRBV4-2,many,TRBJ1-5,CASSPRPQHF,TGTGCCAGCAGCCCTAGACCCCAGCATTTT
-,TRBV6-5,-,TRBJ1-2,CASSYSRLPYGYTF,TGTGCCAGCAGTTACTCACGGTTACCCTATGGCTACACCTTC
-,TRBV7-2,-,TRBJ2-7,CASSLRDGTYEQYF,TGTGCCAGCAGCTTAAGGGACGGCACCTACGAGCAGTACTTC
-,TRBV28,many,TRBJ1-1,CATSTTEAFF,TGTGCCACCAGCACCACTGAAGCTTTCTTT
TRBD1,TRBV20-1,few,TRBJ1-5,CSVVGQSFNQPQHF,TGCAGTGTAGTGGGACAGAGTTTTAATCAGCCCCAGCATTTT
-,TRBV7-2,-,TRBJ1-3,CASSLRYTTLSPGNTIYF,TGTGCCAGCAGCCTTAGATACACTACTCTTTCCCCTGGAAACACCATATATTTT
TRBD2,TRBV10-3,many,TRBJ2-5,CAISESPSGEETQYF,TGTGCCATCAGTGAGTCCCCCAGCGGGGAAGAGACCCAGTACTTC
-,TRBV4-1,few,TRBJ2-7,CASSQDGGPTYEQYF,TGCGCCAGCAGCCAAGACGGGGGGCCCACCTACGAGCAGTACTTC
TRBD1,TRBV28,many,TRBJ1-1,CASSLRDRPNTEAFF,TGTGCCAGCAGTTTGCGGGACAGGCCGAACACTGAAGCTTTCTTT
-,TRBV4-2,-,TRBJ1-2,CASSAPGLNYGYTF,TGTGCCAGCAGCGCTCCGGGACTTAACTATGGCTACACCTTC
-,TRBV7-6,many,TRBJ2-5,CASSTARGQRAPGETQYF,TGTGCCAGCAGCACCGCCCGGGGCCAGCGGGCCCCCGGGGAGACCCAGTACTTC
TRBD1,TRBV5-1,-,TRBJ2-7,CASSLAPTGGSSYEQYF,TGCGCCAGCAGCTTGGCCCCGACAGGGGGTTCCTCCTACGAGCAGTACTTC
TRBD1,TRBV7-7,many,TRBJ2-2,CASSQKPRNYRGPGTGELFF,TGTGCTAGCAGCCAGAAACCCCGAAACTACAGGGGGCCGGGCACCGGGGAGCTGTTTTTT
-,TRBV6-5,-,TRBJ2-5,CASSYDQLASTQYF,TGTGCCAGCAGTTACGACCAGCTCGCTTCAACCCAGTACTTC
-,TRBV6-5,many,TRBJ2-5,CASSYSIDTKETQYF,TGTGCCAGCAGTTACTCGATCGACACCAAAGAGACCCAGTACTTC
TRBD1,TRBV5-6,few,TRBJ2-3,CASTYNGQGAEDTQYF,TGTGCCAGCACCTACAACGGACAGGGGGCTGAAGATACGCAGTATTTT
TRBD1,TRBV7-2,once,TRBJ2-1,CASSKDRGPAEQFF,TGTGCCAGCAGCAAGGACAGGGGGCCCGCTGAGCAGTTCTTC
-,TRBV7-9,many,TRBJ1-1,CASEIGPQAGVEAFF,TGTGCCAGCGAAATAGGGCCACAGGCTGGGGTTGAAGCTTTCTTT
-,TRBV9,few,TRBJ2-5,CASSVSTGGETQYF,TGTGCCAGCAGCGTCTCGACAGGCGGAGAGACCCAGTACTTC
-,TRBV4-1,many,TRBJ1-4,CASSPWERGEKLFF,TGCGCCAGCAGCCCTTGGGAGCGGGGTGAAAAACTGTTTTTT
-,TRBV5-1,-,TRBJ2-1,CASRAGTYNEQFF,TGCGCCAGCAGGGCAGGGACCTACAATGAGCAGTTCTTC
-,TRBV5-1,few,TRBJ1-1,CASSLVLTWAMNTEAFF,TGCGCCAGCAGCTTGGTCTTAACGTGGGCCATGAACACTGAAGCTTTCTTT
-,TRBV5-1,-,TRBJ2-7,CASSPGWRSSYEQYF,TGCGCCAGCAGCCCCGGCTGGAGATCGAGTTACGAGCAGTACTTC
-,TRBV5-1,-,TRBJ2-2,CASSLWGSNTGELFF,TGCGCCAGCAGCCTGTGGGGGTCGAACACCGGGGAGCTGTTTTTT
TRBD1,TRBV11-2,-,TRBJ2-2,CASSRRQGSNTGELFF,TGTGCCAGCAGCCGTAGACAGGGTTCGAACACCGGGGAGCTGTTTTTT
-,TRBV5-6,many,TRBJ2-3,CASSLAAGIEADTQYF,TGTGCCAGCAGCTTGGCGGCGGGAATTGAGGCGGATACGCAGTATTTT
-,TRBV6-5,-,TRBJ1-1,CASIPGWGTEAFF,TGTGCCAGCATCCCGGGATGGGGTACTGAAGCTTTCTTT
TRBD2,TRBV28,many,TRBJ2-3,CASSFSPSGGYTDTQYF,TGTGCCAGCAGTTTTTCCCCTAGCGGGGGTTACACAGATACGCAGTATTTT
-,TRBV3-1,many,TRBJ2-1,CASSQLAAANNEQFF,TGTGCCAGCAGCCAGCTGGCGGCGGCAAACAATGAGCAGTTCTTC
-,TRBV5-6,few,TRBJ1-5,CASSLEVSGRVLGRQPQHF,TGTGCCAGCAGCTTGGAGGTATCGGGCAGGGTCTTGGGACGGCAGCCCCAGCATTTT